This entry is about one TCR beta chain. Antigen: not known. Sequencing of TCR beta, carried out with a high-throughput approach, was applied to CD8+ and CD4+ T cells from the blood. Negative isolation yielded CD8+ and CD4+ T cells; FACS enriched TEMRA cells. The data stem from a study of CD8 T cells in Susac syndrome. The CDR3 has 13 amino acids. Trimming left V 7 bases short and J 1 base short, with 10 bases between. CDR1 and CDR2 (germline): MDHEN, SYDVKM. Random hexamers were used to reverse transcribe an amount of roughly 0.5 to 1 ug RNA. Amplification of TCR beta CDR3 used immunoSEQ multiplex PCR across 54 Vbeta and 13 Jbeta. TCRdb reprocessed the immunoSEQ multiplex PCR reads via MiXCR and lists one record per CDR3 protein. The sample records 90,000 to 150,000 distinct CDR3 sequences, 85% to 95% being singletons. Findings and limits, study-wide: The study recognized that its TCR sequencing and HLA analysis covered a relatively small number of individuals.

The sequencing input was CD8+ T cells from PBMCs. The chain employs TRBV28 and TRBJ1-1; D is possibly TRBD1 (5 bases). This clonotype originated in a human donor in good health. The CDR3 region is CASIGAGNTEAFF. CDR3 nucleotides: TGTGCCAGCATTGGGGCAGGGAACACTGAAGCTTTCTTT.